The clone carrying this T cell receptor (beta chain) showed up just a few times. Its antigen is as yet unknown. RNA extraction was followed by reverse transcription into cDNA, which acted as the sequencing template. Sequenced by immunoSEQ multiplex PCR; TCRdb stores in-frame clones only, minus some. The sample lists 180,000 or so clones; roughly 65% were seen once. The length of the CDR3 is 15 residues. The junction had 4 bases not matched to a gene; V was cut back by 0 bases and J by 6 bases. Germline V gene lookup returns CDR1 SGHRS and CDR2 YFSETQ. The data were taken from a study of CD8+ T cells in alopecia areata. Study summary: Each day, treated patients took oral tofacitinib twice, at 5 to 10 mg per dose.

Overall study findings and caveats: Sharing of TCRs across patients appeared less clear than in mice, possibly for HLA-related reasons. Affected scalp, especially in alopecia totalis/universalis, had a higher clonality than normal scalp did.

The source is a human donor with alopecia areata. The sequences come from CD4+ T cells sorted from blood, collected at week 0. This sequence joins TRBV5-1 and TRBJ2-3; TRBD2 agrees at 10 bases. CDR3 sequence (DNA): TGCGCCAGCAGCTTGGCCGGGACTAGCGTGGATACGCAGTATTTT. The encoded protein is CASSLAGTSVDTQYF.